What follows is one TCR beta chain and its context. As yet, its antigen is unknown. The data originate from a study of PD-L1 blockade in urothelial cancer. Study summary: Bladder-origin urothelial cancer in males described about 85% of the roughly 29 patients. Enrolled patients had been treated previously with 0 to 3 chemotherapy regimens.

Points from the study as a whole: Greater 3-week expansion of tumor-associated blood clones was recorded for durable-benefit patients.

TCRdb keeps only in-frame clones here, not all; method: immunoSEQ multiplex PCR. The table has roughly 87,000 clones, about nine tenths seen once. V lost 5 bases to trimming and J lost 5 bases; unmatched junction nucleotides: 13. CDR1 is LNHDA and CDR2 is SQIVND in the germline V gene (reference sequence). This CDR3 is built from 16 residues. This clonotype originated in a woman aged 70 to 79 with urothelial cancer. This specimen consisted of PBMCs, obtained around atezolizumab (anti-PD-L1) treatment. The V gene is TRBV19, the J gene TRBJ2-3; 7 bases are shared with TRBD2. In nucleotides, the CDR3 is TGTGCCAGTAGTCCAGGATTCGGGCGGGGGAAAGATACGCAGTATTTT. It codes for CASSPGFGRGKDTQYF.